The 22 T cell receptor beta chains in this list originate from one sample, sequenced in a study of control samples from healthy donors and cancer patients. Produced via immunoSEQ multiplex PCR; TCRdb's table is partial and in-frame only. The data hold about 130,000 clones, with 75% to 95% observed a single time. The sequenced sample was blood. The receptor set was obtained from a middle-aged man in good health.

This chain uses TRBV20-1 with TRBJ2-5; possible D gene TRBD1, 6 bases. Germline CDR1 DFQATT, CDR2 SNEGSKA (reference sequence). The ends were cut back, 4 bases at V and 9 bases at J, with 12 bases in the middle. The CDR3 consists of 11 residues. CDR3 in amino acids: CSAITGPAQYF. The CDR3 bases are TGCAGTGCTATTACAGGGCCGGCCCAGTACTTC.

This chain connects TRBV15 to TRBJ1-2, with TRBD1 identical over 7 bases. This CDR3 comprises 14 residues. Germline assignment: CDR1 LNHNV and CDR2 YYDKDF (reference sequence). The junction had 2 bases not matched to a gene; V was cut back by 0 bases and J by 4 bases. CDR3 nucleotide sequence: TGTGCCACCAGCAGAGATACAGGGGTCTATGGCTACACCTTC. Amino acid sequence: CATSRDTGVYGYTF.

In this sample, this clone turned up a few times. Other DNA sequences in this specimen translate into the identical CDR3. The CDR3 DNA is TGCAGTGCTAGTTGGGGAAGCACTGAAGCTTTCTTT. It translates to CSASWGSTEAFF. The chain has TRBV20-1 and TRBJ1-1; no definite D call. V lost 3 bases and J 4 bases, leaving 9 bases between the germline ends. The CDR3 sequence is 12 residues long. Germline-derived CDR1 and CDR2 are DFQATT and SNEGSKA (reference sequence).

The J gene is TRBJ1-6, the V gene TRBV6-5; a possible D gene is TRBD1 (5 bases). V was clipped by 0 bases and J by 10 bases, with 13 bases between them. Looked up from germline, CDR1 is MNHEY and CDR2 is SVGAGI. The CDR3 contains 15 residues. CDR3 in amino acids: CASSYSRGGGSPLHF. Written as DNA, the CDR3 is TGTGCCAGCAGTTACTCGCGGGGCGGGGGATCACCCCTCCACTTT.

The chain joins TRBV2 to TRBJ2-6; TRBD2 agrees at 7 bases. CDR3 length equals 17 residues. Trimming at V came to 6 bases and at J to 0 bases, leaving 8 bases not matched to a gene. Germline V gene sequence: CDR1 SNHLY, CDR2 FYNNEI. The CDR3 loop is CASRGLSTDSGANVLTF. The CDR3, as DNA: TGTGCCAGCAGGGGACTATCCACGGACTCTGGGGCCAACGTCCTGACTTTC.

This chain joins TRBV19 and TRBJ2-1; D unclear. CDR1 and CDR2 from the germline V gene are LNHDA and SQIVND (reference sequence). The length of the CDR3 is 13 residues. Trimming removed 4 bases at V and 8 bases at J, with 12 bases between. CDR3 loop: CASSTDLGDEQFF. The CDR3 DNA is TGTGCCAGTAGTACGGACCTTGGCGATGAGCAGTTCTTC.

CDR3 residues: CAWSVSRVDGVGAYEQYF. The CDR3 coding sequence is TGTGCCTGGAGTGTATCACGGGTTGATGGGGTTGGCGCCTACGAGCAGTACTTC. This chain joins TRBV30 and TRBJ2-7, with D unresolved. The CDR3 is 18 amino acids. V gave up 0 bases and J gave up 2 bases, with 23 bases separating them. The germline V gene has CDR1 GTSNPN and CDR2 SVGIG (reference sequence).

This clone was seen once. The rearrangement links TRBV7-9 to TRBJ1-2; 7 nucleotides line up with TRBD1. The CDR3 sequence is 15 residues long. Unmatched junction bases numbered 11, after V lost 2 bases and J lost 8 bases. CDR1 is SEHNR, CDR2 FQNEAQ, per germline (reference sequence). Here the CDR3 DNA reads TGTGCCAGCAGCTTATGGGAGACAGGGCCCTTAGGCTACACCTTC. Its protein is CASSLWETGPLGYTF.

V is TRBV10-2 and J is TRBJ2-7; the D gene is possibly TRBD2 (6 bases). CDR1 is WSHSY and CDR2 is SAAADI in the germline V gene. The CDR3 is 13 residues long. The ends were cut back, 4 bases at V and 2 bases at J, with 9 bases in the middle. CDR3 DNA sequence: TGCGCCAGCAGTGTACGGGAGACCTACGAGCAGTACTTC. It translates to CASSVRETYEQYF.

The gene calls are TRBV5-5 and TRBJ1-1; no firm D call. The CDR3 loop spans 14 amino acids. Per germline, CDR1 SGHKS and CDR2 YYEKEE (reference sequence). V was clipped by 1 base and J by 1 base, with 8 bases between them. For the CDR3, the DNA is TGTGCCAGCAGCTTGACGCACCCGAACACTGAAGCTTTCTTT. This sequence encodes CASSLTHPNTEAFF.

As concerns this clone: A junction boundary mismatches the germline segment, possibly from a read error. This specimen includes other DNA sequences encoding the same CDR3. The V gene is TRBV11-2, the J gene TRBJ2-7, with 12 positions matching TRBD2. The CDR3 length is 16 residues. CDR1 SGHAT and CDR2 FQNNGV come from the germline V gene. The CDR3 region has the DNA TGTGCCAGCAGCTTCAGACTAGCGGGGGTTTCCTATGAGCAGTACTTC. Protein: CASSFRLAGVSYEQYF.

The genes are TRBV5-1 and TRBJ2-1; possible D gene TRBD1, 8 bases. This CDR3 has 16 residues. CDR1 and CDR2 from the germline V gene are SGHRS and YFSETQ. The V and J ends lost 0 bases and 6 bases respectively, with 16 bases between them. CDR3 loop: CASSLDMSGTGNEQFF. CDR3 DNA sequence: TGCGCCAGCAGCTTGGATATGAGCGGGACAGGCAATGAGCAGTTCTTC. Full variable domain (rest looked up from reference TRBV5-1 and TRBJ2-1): KAGVTQTPRYLIKTRGQQVTLSCSPISGHRSVSWYQQTPGQGLQFLFEYFSETQRNKGNFPGRFSGRQFSNSRSEMNVSTLELGDSALYLCASSLDMSGTGNEQFFGPGTRLTVL.

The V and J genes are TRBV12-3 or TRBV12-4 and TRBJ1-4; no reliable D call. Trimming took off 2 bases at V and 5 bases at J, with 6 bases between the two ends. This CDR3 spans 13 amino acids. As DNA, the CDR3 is TGTGCCAGCAGTTTATGGGTAAATGAAAAACTGTTTTTT. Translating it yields CASSLWVNEKLFF.

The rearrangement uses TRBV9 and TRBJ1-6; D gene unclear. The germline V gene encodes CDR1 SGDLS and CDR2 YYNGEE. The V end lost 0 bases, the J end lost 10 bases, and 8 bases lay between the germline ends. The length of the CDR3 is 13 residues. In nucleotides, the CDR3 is TGTGCCAGCAGCGTAGACGGGTACTCACCCCTCCACTTT. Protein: CASSVDGYSPLHF. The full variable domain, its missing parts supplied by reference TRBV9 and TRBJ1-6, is DSGVTQTPKHLITATGQRVTLRCSPRSGDLSVYWYQQSLDQGLQFLIQYYNGEERAKGNILERFSAQQFPDLHSELNLSSLELGDSALYFCASSVDGYSPLHFGNGTRLTVT.

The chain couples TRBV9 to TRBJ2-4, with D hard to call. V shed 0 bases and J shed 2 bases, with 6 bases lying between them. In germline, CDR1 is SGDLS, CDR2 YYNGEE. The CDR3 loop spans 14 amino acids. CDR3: CASSVGGSKNIQYF. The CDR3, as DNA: TGTGCCAGCAGCGTAGGGGGATCCAAAAACATTCAGTACTTC.

Here the CDR3 reads CASSRRQNNEQFF. The CDR3 DNA is TGTGCCAGCAGTAGAAGACAGAACAATGAGCAGTTCTTC. The rearrangement joins TRBV12-3 or TRBV12-4 to TRBJ2-1; possible D gene TRBD1, 5 bases. V lost 5 bases and J lost 5, with 10 bases in between. This CDR3 comprises 13 residues.

CDR3 coding DNA: TGTGCCAGCAGCTTAGATGGGGCTACCACTGAAGCTTTCTTT. It translates to CASSLDGATTEAFF. This chain links TRBV7-2 with TRBJ1-1, with D possibly being TRBD1 (5 bases). Germline CDR1 is SGHTA and CDR2 is FQGNSA. V was clipped by 1 base and J by 4 bases, with 10 bases between them. This CDR3 spans 14 amino acids.

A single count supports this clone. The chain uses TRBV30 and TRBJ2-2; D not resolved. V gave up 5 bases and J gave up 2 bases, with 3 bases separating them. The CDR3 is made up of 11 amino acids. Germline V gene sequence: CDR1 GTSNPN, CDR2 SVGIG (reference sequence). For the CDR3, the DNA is TGTGCCTGGGCCAACACCGGGGAGCTGTTTTTT. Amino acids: CAWANTGELFF.

CDR3 loop: CSTRAPNTGELFF. The CDR3 nucleotides are TGCAGCACCAGAGCCCCGAACACCGGGGAGCTGTTTTTT. The genes are TRBV29-1 and TRBJ2-2; D not certain. V lost 8 bases, J lost 0 bases, and 10 bases lay in between. This CDR3 comprises 13 residues. The germline V gene encodes CDR1 SQVTM and CDR2 ANQGSEA.

CDR3 protein: CASSLLTQETQYF. CDR3 nucleotides: TGTGCCAGCTCACTACTGACCCAAGAGACCCAGTACTTC. The chain recombines TRBV18 with TRBJ2-5; D not resolved. Germline loops: CDR1 KGHSH, CDR2 LQKENI. The CDR3 spans 13 residues. With 4 bases removed from V and 1 base from J, the gap between germline ends came to 7 bases.

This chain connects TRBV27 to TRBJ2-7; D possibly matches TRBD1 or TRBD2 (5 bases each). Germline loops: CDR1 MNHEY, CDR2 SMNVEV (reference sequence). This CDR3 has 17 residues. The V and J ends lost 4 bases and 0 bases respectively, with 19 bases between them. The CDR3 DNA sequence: TGTGCCAGCAGTTGGGACGACGTCCCGTACTTCTCCTACGAGCAGTACTTC. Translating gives CASSWDDVPYFSYEQYF.

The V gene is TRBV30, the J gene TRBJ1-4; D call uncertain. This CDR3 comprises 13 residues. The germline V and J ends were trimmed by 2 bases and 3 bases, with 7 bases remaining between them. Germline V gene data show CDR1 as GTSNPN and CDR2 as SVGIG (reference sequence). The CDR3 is CAWSPWSNEKLFF. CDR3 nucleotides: TGTGCCTGGAGTCCCTGGTCTAATGAAAAACTGTTTTTT.